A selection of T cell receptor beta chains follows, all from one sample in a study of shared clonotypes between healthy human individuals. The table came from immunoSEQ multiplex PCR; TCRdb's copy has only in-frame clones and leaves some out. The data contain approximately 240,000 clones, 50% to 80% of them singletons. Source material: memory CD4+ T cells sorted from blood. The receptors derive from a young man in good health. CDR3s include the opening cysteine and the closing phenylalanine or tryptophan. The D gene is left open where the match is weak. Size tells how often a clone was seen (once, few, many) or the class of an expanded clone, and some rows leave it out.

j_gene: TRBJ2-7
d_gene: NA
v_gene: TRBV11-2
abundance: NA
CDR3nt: TGTGCCAGCAGCTTAGGGACAGTTTTCCCCTACGAGCAGTACTTC
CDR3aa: CASSLGTVFPYEQYF

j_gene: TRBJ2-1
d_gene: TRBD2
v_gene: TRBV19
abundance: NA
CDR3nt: TGTGCCAGTAGTATTACTAGCGGGAGCTCCTACAATGAGCAGTTCTTC
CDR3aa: CASSITSGSSYNEQFF

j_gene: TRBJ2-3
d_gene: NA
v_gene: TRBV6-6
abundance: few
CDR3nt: TGTGCCAGCAGTCATGGAGTGTCACAGTATTTT
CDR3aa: CASSHGVSQYF

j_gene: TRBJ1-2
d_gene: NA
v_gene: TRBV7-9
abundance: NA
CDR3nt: TGTGCCAGCACGTTCGGGGACAACTATGGCTACACCTTC
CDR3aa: CASTFGDNYGYTF

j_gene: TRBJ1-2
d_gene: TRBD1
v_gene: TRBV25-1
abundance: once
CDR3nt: TGTGCCAGCAGTAAGACAGGGGGCGCGCATGGCTACACCTTC
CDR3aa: CASSKTGGAHGYTF

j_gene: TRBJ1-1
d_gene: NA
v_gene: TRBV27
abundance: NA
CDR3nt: TGTGCCAGCAGTTTCGGTGACTGGGACACTGAAGCTTTCTTT
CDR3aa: CASSFGDWDTEAFF

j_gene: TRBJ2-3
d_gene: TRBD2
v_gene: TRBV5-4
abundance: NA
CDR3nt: TGTGCCAGCAGCTTAGGGACTAGCGGACCGTCGACGCAGTATTTT
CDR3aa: CASSLGTSGPSTQYF

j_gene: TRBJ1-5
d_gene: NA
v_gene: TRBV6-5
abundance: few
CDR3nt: TGTGCCAGCGGGCAGCCCCAGCATTTT
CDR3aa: CASGQPQHF

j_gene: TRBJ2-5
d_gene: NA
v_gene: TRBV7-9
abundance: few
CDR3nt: TGTGCCAGCTTGTATTCGGGAGAAGAGACCCAGTACTTC
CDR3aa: CASLYSGEETQYF

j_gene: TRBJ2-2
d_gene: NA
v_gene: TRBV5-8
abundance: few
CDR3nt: TGTGCCAGCATCAGGGGCCTGAACACCGGGGAGCTGTTTTTT
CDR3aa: CASIRGLNTGELFF

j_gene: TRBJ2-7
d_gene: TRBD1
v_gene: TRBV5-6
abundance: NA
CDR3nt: TGTGCCAGCAGCCGAGGGACAGGGAGGAGTGAGCAGTACTTC
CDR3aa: CASSRGTGRSEQYF

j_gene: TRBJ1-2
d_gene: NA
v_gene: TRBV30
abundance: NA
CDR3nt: TGTGCCTGGATAAGGGGAGGGAATGGCTACACCTTC
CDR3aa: CAWIRGGNGYTF

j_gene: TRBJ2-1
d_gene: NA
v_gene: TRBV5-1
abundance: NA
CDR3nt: TGCGCCAGCAGCTTCGACGGGTTTGGGCAGTTCTTC
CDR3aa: CASSFDGFGQFF

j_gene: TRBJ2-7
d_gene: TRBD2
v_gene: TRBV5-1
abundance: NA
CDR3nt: TGCGCCAGCAGCTTGGCTCTAGCGGGAACCTACGAGCAGTACTTC
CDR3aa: CASSLALAGTYEQYF

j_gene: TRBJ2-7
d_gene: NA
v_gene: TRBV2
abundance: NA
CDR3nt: TGTGCCATACCACAGGGACCCCCACTCTACGAGCAGTACTTC
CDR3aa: CAIPQGPPLYEQYF

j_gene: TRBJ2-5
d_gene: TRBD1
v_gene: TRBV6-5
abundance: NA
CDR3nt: TGTGCCAGCAAAAGACAGGGCTTCGGGGAGACCCAGTACTTC
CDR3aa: CASKRQGFGETQYF

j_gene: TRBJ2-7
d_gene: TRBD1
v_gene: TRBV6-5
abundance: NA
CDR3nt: TGTGCCAGCAGTAACAGGGGCTCTGCAGAGCAGTACTTC
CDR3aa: CASSNRGSAEQYF

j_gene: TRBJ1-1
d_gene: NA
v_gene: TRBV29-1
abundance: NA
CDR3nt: TGCAGCGCGAGGGGGACACAGAACACTGAAGCTTTCTTT
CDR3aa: CSARGTQNTEAFF

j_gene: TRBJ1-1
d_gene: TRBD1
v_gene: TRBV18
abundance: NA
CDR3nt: TGTGCCAGCTCACAAGGACAGGGAACTACTGAAGCTTTCTTT
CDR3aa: CASSQGQGTTEAFF

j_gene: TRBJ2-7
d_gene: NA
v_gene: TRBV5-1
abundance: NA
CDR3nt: TGCGCCAGCAGCCTGACCGGGACTGGTGTGGACGAGCAGTACTTC
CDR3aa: CASSLTGTGVDEQYF

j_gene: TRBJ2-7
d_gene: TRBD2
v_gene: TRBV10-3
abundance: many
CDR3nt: TGTGCCATCAGTGAGTCGAGGCGGGAGAGCGCCCACGAGCAGTACTTC
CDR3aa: CAISESRRESAHEQYF

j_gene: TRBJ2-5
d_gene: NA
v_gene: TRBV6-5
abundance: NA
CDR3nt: TGTGCCAGCAGTTATTCCCGGCTCGAGGAGACCCAGTACTTC
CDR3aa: CASSYSRLEETQYF

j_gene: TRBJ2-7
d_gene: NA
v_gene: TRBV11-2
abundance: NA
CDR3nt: TGTGCCAGCAGCTTAGACCCCCTCTGGGAGCAGTACTTC
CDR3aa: CASSLDPLWEQYF

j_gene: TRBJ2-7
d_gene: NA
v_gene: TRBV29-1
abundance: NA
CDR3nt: TGCAGCGTTGGACCGGGAAACTACGAGCAGTACTTC
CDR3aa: CSVGPGNYEQYF

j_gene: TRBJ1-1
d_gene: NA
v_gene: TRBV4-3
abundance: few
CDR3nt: TGCGCCAGCACCCGCGACAGCATGAACACTGAAGCTTTCTTT
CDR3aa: CASTRDSMNTEAFF

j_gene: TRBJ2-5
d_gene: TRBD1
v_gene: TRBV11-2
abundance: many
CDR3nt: TGTGCCAGCAGCTTTGAGGGGGCAGAGACCCAGTACTTC
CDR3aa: CASSFEGAETQYF

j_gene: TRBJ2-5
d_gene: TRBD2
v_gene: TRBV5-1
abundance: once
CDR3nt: TGCGCCAGCAGCATGGGACTAGCGGGACAAGAGACCCAGTACTTC
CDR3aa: CASSMGLAGQETQYF

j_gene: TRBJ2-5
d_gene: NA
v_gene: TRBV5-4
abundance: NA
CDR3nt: TGTGCCAGCAGCTTTAGAGGGGCGGAGGAGACCCAGTACTTC
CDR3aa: CASSFRGAEETQYF

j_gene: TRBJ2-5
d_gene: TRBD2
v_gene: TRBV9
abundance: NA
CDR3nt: TGTGCCAGCAGCGTGGGGGTCCTAGCGGGAGACGGGGTGGAGACCCAGTACTTC
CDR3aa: CASSVGVLAGDGVETQYF

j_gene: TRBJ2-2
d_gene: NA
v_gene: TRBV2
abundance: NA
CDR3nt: TGTGCCAGCAGTTATGACGGGGAGCTGTTTTTT
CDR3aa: CASSYDGELFF

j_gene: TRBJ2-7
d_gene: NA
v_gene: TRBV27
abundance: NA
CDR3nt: TGTGCCAGCAGTTTCGGTGTGAGGAGCTACGAGCAGTACTTC
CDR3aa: CASSFGVRSYEQYF

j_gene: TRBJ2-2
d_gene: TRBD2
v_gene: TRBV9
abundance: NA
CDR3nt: TGTGCCAGCAGCGTACCGATCTCCTGGACTAGCGAGAACACCGGGGAGCTGTTTTTT
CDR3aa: CASSVPISWTSENTGELFF

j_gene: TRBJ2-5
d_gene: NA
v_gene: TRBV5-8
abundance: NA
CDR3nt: TGTGCCAGCAGCTTACAGGTGCCGCGGGAGACCCAGTACTTC
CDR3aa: CASSLQVPRETQYF

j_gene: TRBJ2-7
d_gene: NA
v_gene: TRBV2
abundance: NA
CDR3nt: TGTGCCAGCAGTGAAGCGTGGGAACCCCCCTACGAGCAGTACTTC
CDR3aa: CASSEAWEPPYEQYF

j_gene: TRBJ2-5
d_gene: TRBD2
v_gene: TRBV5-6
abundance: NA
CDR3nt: TGTGCCAGCAGCTTGCTAGCGGGAGGACCCCCGGGAGAGACCCAGTACTTC
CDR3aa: CASSLLAGGPPGETQYF

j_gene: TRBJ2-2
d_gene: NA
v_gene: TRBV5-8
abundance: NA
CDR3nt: TGTGCCAGCAGTCGCAACACCGGGGAGCTGTTTTTT
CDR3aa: CASSRNTGELFF

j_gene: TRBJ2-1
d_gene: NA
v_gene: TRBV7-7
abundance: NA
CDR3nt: NA
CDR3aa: CASSFGNGNEQFF

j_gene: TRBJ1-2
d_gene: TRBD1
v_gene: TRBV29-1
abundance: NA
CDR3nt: TGCAGCGTTGATTCTCCCGAGGGGGACAGGGGGCACGGCTACACCTTC
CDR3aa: CSVDSPEGDRGHGYTF

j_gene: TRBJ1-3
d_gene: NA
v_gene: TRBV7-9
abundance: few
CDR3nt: TGTGCCAGCAGCTTAGCAAGACAGAACTCTGGAAACACCATATATTTT
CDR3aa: CASSLARQNSGNTIYF

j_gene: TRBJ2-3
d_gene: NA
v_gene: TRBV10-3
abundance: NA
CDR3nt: TGTGCCAGCCACAGAGGGGGGGGCCCTGAGGGAGATACGCAGTATTTT
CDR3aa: CASHRGGGPEGDTQYF

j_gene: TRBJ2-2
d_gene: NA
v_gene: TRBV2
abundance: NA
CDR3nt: TGTGCCAGCAACTACGGCGGGGAGCTGTTTTTT
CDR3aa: CASNYGGELFF

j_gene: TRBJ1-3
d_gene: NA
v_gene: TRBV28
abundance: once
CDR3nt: TGTGCCAGCAGTTTATGGGGGGGCGCATCTGGAAACACCATATATTTT
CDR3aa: CASSLWGGASGNTIYF